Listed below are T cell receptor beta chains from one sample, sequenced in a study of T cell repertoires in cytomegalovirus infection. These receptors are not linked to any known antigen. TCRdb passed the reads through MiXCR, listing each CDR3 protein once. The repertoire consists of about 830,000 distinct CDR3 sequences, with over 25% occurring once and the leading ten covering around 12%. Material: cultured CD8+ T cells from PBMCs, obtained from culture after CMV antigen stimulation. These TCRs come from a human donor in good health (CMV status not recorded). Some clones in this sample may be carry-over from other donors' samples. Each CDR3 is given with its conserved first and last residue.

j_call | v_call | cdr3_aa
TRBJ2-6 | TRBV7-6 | CASSLGLTESSGANVLTF
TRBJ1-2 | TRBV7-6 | CASSLVVHLPNYGYTF
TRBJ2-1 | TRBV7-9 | CASRAGQGRADNEQFF
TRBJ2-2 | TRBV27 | CASSLSGTGPGELFF
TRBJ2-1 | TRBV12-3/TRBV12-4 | CASRGGGNEQFF
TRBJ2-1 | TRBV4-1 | CASSPKGQGNNEQFF
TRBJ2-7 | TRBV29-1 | CSASTGIYEQYF
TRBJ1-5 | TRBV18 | CASSPRDRPPQPQHF
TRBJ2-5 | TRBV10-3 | CAIGGSGKDASQETQYF
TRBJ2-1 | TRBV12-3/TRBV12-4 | CASSLAGTNNEQFF
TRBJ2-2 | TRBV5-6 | CASLSGVRHNTGELFF
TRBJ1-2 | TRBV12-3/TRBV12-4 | CASRLGRGANYGYTF
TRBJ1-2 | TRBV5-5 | CASSLDGNLHTF